This passage covers 2 T cell receptor beta chains from one sample sequenced in a study of OX40 agonist ivuxolimab in advanced cancers. Method: immunoSEQ multiplex PCR; TCRdb's copy keeps in-frame clones and lacks some. This table holds roughly 80,000 clones, about 86% found once. This specimen consisted of CD4+ or CD8+ T cells sorted from blood, obtained in a trial of the OX40 agonist ivuxolimab. The receptors shown here come from an adult with an advanced solid tumor such as melanoma, head and neck, liver or kidney cancer.

The chain has TRBV5-1 and TRBJ2-7, with no clear D. CDR1 is SGHRS and CDR2 is YFSETQ in the germline V gene. Deletions cut 0 bases from V and 4 bases from J, with 11 bases between. The CDR3 runs to 14 residues. This CDR3 reads CASSLGRETYEQYF. In nucleotides, the CDR3 is TGCGCCAGCAGCTTGGGGAGAGAAACGTACGAGCAGTACTTC.

The J gene is TRBJ2-1, the V gene TRBV19; D may match TRBD1 or TRBD2 (5 bases each). The V gene lost 10 bases and the J gene lost 9 bases, with 19 bases spanning the gap. Per the germline V gene, CDR1 is LNHDA and CDR2 is SQIVND (reference sequence). The CDR3 has 13 residues. The CDR3 loop reads CATQGTPGPEQFF. The CDR3 nucleotides read TGTGCCACCCAAGGGACCCCCGGACCTGAGCAGTTCTTC. Full variable domain (remainder filled in from reference TRBV19 and TRBJ2-1): DGGITQSPKYLFRKEGQNVTLSCEQNLNHDAMYWYRQDPGQGLRLIYYSQIVNDFQKGDIAEGYSVSREKKESFPLTVTSAQKNPTAFYLCATQGTPGPEQFFGPGTRLTVL.